The 16 T cell receptor beta chains in this list originate from one sample, sequenced in a study of T-cell reconstitution after alpha-beta-depleted transplantation in children. Molecular barcoding with unique molecular identifiers was used for the TCRbeta library. Via MiXCR, TCRdb re-called the PCR reads, giving one row per CDR3 protein. The sample comprises around 450,000 distinct CDR3 sequences, around 46% of which are singletons, and roughly 27% rests with the top ten. Source: PBMCs, taken before TCRalphabeta/CD19-depleted stem cell transplant. The receptors originated from a girl under 10 years old with aplastic anemia, due to receive a stem cell transplant.

The sample holds one count of this clonotype. V is TRBV15 and J is TRBJ2-7; D is ambiguous. The CDR3 has 14 residues. V gave up 2 bases and J gave up 0 bases, with 8 bases separating them. The V gene's germline CDR1 is LNHNV and CDR2 YYDKDF (reference sequence). The CDR3 region has the DNA TGTGCCACCAGCAGAAGGAGAAGCTCCTACGAGCAGTACTTC. Protein: CATSRRRSSYEQYF. Full variable domain (remainder filled in from reference TRBV15 and TRBJ2-7): DAMVIQNPRYQVTQFGKPVTLSCSQTLNHNVMYWYQQKSSQAPKLLFHYYDKDFNNEADTPDNFQSRRPNTSFCFLDIRSPGLGDTAMYLCATSRRRSSYEQYFGPGTRLTVT.

The DNA of the CDR3 is TGTGCCAGCAGCGTAGCTTTGGCTAGCGGGATCAATGAGCAGTTCTTC. This translates into CASSVALASGINEQFF. This chain joins TRBV9 and TRBJ2-1, with TRBD2 identical over 9 bases. V lost 0 bases and J lost 6; bases outside the gene matches: 7. This CDR3 comprises 16 residues. The V gene's germline CDR1 is SGDLS and CDR2 YYNGEE.

This clonotype has a count of ten or more. CDR3 in amino acids: CSARDPATRNQPQHF. For the CDR3, the DNA is TGCAGTGCTAGGGACCCGGCCACACGGAATCAGCCCCAGCATTTT. The chain is built from TRBV20-1 and TRBJ1-5, with D unresolved. The germline gives CDR1 DFQATT, CDR2 SNEGSKA (reference sequence). This CDR3 is built from 15 residues. The V and J ends lost 3 bases and 4 bases respectively, with 16 bases between them.

The rearrangement uses TRBV7-9 and TRBJ2-7; D remains ambiguous. The CDR3 runs 12 residues. Trimming cost V 5 bases and J 5 bases, with 10 bases left between them. Germline V gives CDR1 SEHNR, CDR2 FQNEAQ (reference sequence). CDR3 region: CASSVILDEQYF. CDR3 coding DNA: TGTGCCAGCAGCGTAATACTGGACGAGCAGTACTTC.

The chain carries TRBV5-1 and TRBJ2-1, with 10 bases matching TRBD2. Germline trimming cut 2 bases from V and 7 bases from J; bases unmatched to any gene: 9. This CDR3 has 16 amino acids. Germline V gene lookup returns CDR1 SGHRS and CDR2 YFSETQ. CDR3 sequence reads: CASSLSPGLATNEQFF. The CDR3 nucleotides read TGCGCCAGCAGCTTATCACCGGGACTAGCGACGAATGAGCAGTTCTTC.

The V call is TRBV5-1, the J call TRBJ1-2, with 8 positions matching TRBD1. J was trimmed by 7 bases and V by 4 bases; bases with no gene match: 6. Germline V gives CDR1 SGHRS, CDR2 YFSETQ. The CDR3 sequence is 13 residues long. The CDR3 DNA reads TGCGCCAGCAGCGTAGGACAGGGATCTGGCTACACCTTC. This codes for CASSVGQGSGYTF. The complete variable domain, with remaining parts taken from reference TRBV5-1 and TRBJ1-2, reads KAGVTQTPRYLIKTRGQQVTLSCSPISGHRSVSWYQQTPGQGLQFLFEYFSETQRNKGNFPGRFSGRQFSNSRSEMNVSTLELGDSALYLCASSVGQGSGYTFGSGTRLTVV.

The chain joins TRBV5-5 to TRBJ1-1; D gene unclear. Trimming removed 3 bases at V and 4 bases at J, with 10 bases between. Germline lookup yields CDR1 SGHKS and CDR2 YYEKEE (reference sequence). The CDR3 runs to 13 residues. CDR3 nucleotide sequence: TGTGCCAGCAGCTGGCAGCTGATCACTGAAGCTTTCTTT. It translates to CASSWQLITEAFF.

This clonotype was detected a few times. CDR3 loop: CAISDVALSSGNTIYF. CDR3 sequence (DNA): TGTGCCATCAGTGACGTCGCGCTTAGCTCTGGAAACACCATATATTTT. This chain connects TRBV10-3 to TRBJ1-3, with no clear D. With 3 bases removed from V and 0 bases from J, the gap between germline ends came to 12 bases. Looked up from germline, CDR1 is ENHRY and CDR2 is SYGVKD. This CDR3 has 16 residues.

With regard to this clonotype: A clone one base away is much larger, so this may be a read error. The chain has TRBV12-3 or TRBV12-4 and TRBJ2-7, with D perhaps TRBD1 (6 bases). V was cut by 6 bases and J by 3 bases, with 9 bases left in between. The CDR3 spans 12 residues. The CDR3 here is CASRQDSYEQYF. The CDR3 DNA reads TGTGCCAGCAGACAGGACAGCTACGAGCAGTACTTC.

The chain is built from TRBV20-1 and TRBJ2-7; D assignment may be TRBD1 or TRBD2 (6 bases each). The CDR3 spans 16 residues. Germline values: CDR1 DFQATT, CDR2 SNEGSKA (reference sequence). The V gene lost 2 bases and the J gene lost 3 bases, with 20 bases spanning the gap. The CDR3 is CSARKEGVIINYEQYF. CDR3 DNA sequence: TGCAGTGCTAGAAAGGAGGGGGTGATAATCAACTACGAGCAGTACTTC.

J is TRBJ1-1 and V is TRBV29-1; D might be TRBD1 (5 bases). The germline gives CDR1 SQVTM, CDR2 ANQGSEA. Trimming shortened V by 3 bases and J by 8 bases, and 16 bases separated the two germline ends. CDR3 length: 13 amino acids. CDR3 DNA: TGCAGCGTTGAGGGCAGGGCGGCCCTGGAAGCTTTCTTT. It encodes CSVEGRAALEAFF.

A remark on this clonotype: A read error is possible here, since a much larger clone lies one base away. The J gene is TRBJ2-1, the V gene TRBV5-1; 12 nucleotides agree with TRBD1. V lost 4 bases, J lost 5 bases, and 4 bases stayed unmatched. This CDR3 spans 15 amino acids. Germline V lookup: CDR1 SGHRS, CDR2 YFSETQ. CDR3 residues: CASSPWDRGHNEQFF. CDR3 sequence (DNA): TGCGCCAGCAGCCCGTGGGACAGGGGGCACAATGAGCAGTTCTTC.

There are a few counts of this clonotype. This sequence joins TRBV4-2 and TRBJ2-7, with D perhaps TRBD1 (5 bases). The V and J ends lost 3 bases and 2 bases respectively, with 11 bases between them. The CDR3 loop spans 14 amino acids. Looked up from germline, CDR1 is LGHNA and CDR2 is YNFKEQ. In DNA form, the CDR3 reads TGTGCCAGCAGCCATGTTGTCAGGGCCTACGAGCAGTACTTC. It is translated as CASSHVVRAYEQYF.

This clonotype occurred many times. A junction end diverges from the germline sequence, so it may reflect a read error. This chain uses TRBV7-9 with TRBJ1-1; D is unclear. Germline CDR1 SEHNR, CDR2 FQNEAQ (reference sequence). The CDR3 is 15 amino acids. DNA of the CDR3: TGTGCCAGCAGCTCGAGAGCGGGAGAGAACGCTGAAGCTTTCTTT. Translated, it gives CASSSRAGENAEAFF.

This clonotype was counted at least ten times. The chain links TRBV6-1 to TRBJ2-4; D gene ambiguous. Germline CDR1 and CDR2: MNHNS and SASEGT. The CDR3 covers 14 residues. V was trimmed by 5 bases and J by 0 bases, leaving 8 bases between them. The CDR3 sequence is CASSPRVAKNIQYF. In DNA form, the CDR3 reads TGTGCCAGCAGTCCTAGGGTAGCCAAAAACATTCAGTACTTC.

The J gene is TRBJ2-5, the V gene TRBV20-1; 11 bases fit TRBD2. The V gene's germline CDR1 is DFQATT and CDR2 SNEGSKA (reference sequence). The CDR3 extends over 13 amino acids. The ends lost 3 bases at V and 5 bases at J; junction bases unmatched: 2. CDR3 sequence: CSARASGGETQYF. CDR3 sequence (DNA): TGCAGTGCTAGGGCTAGCGGGGGGGAGACCCAGTACTTC.